Each of the 17 T cell receptor beta chains below was sequenced from the same sample in a study of patients and donors after allogeneic stem cell transplantation. One entry per CDR3 protein, called by TCRdb with MiXCR from the RT-PCR reads. The sample includes about a million distinct CDR3 sequences, roughly 18% of them seen just once. Specimen: blood, either unsorted or a sorted T cell fraction (not recorded which). These TCRs come from a human donor who was either an allogeneic HSCT recipient or a stem cell or donor lymphocyte infusion donor (not recorded which). It is not recorded whose cells these are; they may come from a transplant donor.

This clonotype appeared a few times. V and J are TRBV20-1 and TRBJ2-5, with D perhaps matching TRBD2 (5 bases). The V end lost 5 bases, the J end lost 2 bases, and 18 bases lay between the germline ends. Looked up from germline, CDR1 is DFQATT and CDR2 is SNEGSKA (reference sequence). This CDR3 comprises 15 residues. This chain's CDR3 is CSAARFGAEQETQYF. CDR3 coding DNA: TGCAGTGCTGCCCGCTTTGGAGCGGAACAAGAGACCCAGTACTTC.

This clonotype was observed a handful of times. The CDR3 region has the DNA TGTGCCAGCAGCCAAGAGGGGTTGGAACAAGAGACCCAGTACTTC. Amino acid sequence: CASSQEGLEQETQYF. J is TRBJ2-5 and V is TRBV3-1; no definite D call. Germline loops: CDR1 LGHDT, CDR2 YNNKEL (reference sequence). Trimming pared 0 bases from V and 2 bases from J, leaving 10 bases between. The CDR3 is 15 residues long.

This clonotype was picked up a small number of times. The chain has TRBV6-4 and TRBJ2-2, with TRBD2 matching 7 bases. Germline V lookup: CDR1 MRHNA, CDR2 SNTAGT. Germline trimming cut 3 bases from V and 0 bases from J; bases unmatched to any gene: 1. The CDR3 runs to 15 residues. In nucleotides, the CDR3 is TGTGCCAGCAGTGAGACTAGCTCGAACACCGGGGAGCTGTTTTTT. Encoded protein: CASSETSSNTGELFF.

J is TRBJ1-2 and V is TRBV6-5; 9 bases fit TRBD1. Unmatched junction bases numbered 3, after V lost 2 bases and J lost 2 bases. From germline, CDR1 is MNHEY and CDR2 SVGAGI. The CDR3 sequence is 15 residues long. The CDR3, as DNA: TGTGCCAGCAGTTACCGGGACAGGGACAACTATGGCTACACCTTC. Its protein product is CASSYRDRDNYGYTF.

The genes are TRBV7-7 and TRBJ2-1; 13 nucleotides agree with TRBD2. The CDR3 sequence is 16 residues long. After removal of 4 bases from V and 10 bases from J, the junction contained 10 bases not matched to a gene. Germline assignment: CDR1 SSHAT and CDR2 FNYEAQ (reference sequence). The CDR3 DNA reads as TGTGCCAGCAGCTCCACCGGACTAGCGGGGGCGGAAGAGCAGTTCTTC. It specifies CASSSTGLAGAEEQFF.

J is TRBJ2-3 and V is TRBV9; unclear D gene. The CDR3 contains 13 residues. V was clipped by 2 bases and J by 1 base, with 5 bases between them. Germline CDR1 and CDR2: SGDLS and YYNGEE. CDR3 region: CASSVLGTDTQYF. For the CDR3, the DNA is TGTGCCAGCAGCGTCCTGGGCACAGATACGCAGTATTTT.

This clonotype turned up a few times. This sequence joins TRBV3-1 and TRBJ2-1; 10 bases map to TRBD2. After removal of 6 bases from V and 13 bases from J, the junction contained 9 bases not matched to a gene. CDR3 size: 13 residues. Per germline, CDR1 LGHDT and CDR2 YNNKEL (reference sequence). The CDR3 DNA sequence: TGTGCCAGCAGTCGGACTAGCGGATTCACTCAGTTCTTC. This encodes CASSRTSGFTQFF.

Worth noting for this clonotype: One end of the junction fails to match germline, which may point to a read error. The V and J genes are TRBV18 and TRBJ2-1, with D perhaps TRBD1 (5 bases). CDR1 and CDR2 (germline): KGHSH, LQKENI. The CDR3 extends over 12 amino acids. This chain's CDR3 is CASSPRKGPLRF. In DNA form, the CDR3 reads TGTGCCAGCTCACCACGAAAGGGGCCCCTCCGCTTC. Supplemented by reference TRBV18 and TRBJ2-1, the full variable domain reads NAGVMQNPRHLVRRRGQEARLRCSPMKGHSHVYWYRQLPEEGLKFMVYLQKENIIDESGMPKERFSAEFPKEGPSILRIQQVVRGDSAAYFCASSPRKGPLRFGPGTRLTVL.

This chain joins TRBV7-9 and TRBJ2-3, with 10 bases that match TRBD2. Trimming cost V 3 bases and J 2 bases; bases outside gene matches: 5. The CDR3 consists of 16 residues. CDR1 is SEHNR and CDR2 is FQNEAQ in the germline V gene (reference sequence). The CDR3 sequence is CASSFLAGEATDTQYF. CDR3 nucleotides: TGTGCCAGCAGCTTTCTAGCGGGAGAGGCCACAGATACGCAGTATTTT. Full variable domain (missing parts from reference TRBV7-9 and TRBJ2-3): DTGVSQNPRHKITKRGQNVTFRCDPISEHNRLYWYRQTLGQGPEFLTYFQNEAQLEKSRLLSDRFSAERPKGSFSTLEIQRTEQGDSAMYLCASSFLAGEATDTQYFGPGTRLTVL.

This clonotype was counted a few times. The chain couples TRBV11-1 to TRBJ2-7, with TRBD1 matching 7 bases. In germline, CDR1 is SGHAT, CDR2 FQDESV (reference sequence). The CDR3 is 18 amino acids. V lost 3 bases, J lost 2 bases, and 16 bases stayed unmatched. Here the CDR3 DNA reads TGTGCCAGCAGCTTCTTAAATCTCCGGACAGGACAAACCTACGAGCAGTACTTC. Its protein is CASSFLNLRTGQTYEQYF. Using reference TRBV11-1 and TRBJ2-7 for the parts outside the CDR3, the full variable domain is EAEVAQSPRYKITEKSQAVAFWCDPISGHATLYWYRQILGQGPELLVQFQDESVVDDSQLPKDRFSAERLKGVDSTLKIQPAELGDSAMYLCASSFLNLRTGQTYEQYFGPGTRLTVT.

The rearrangement uses TRBV5-1 and TRBJ2-1, with 12 bases matching TRBD2. The germline CDR1 and CDR2 sequences are SGHRS and YFSETQ. J lost 8 bases, V lost 3 bases, and 3 bases had no gene match. The CDR3 has 14 residues. CDR3 sequence (DNA): TGCGCCAGCAGCTCGACTAGCGGGAGCGATGAGCAGTTCTTC. The encoded protein is CASSSTSGSDEQFF.

The chain joins TRBV18 to TRBJ1-1, with D possibly TRBD1 on 5 matching bases. V was clipped by 2 bases and J by 1 base, with 14 bases between them. Germline V CDR1 and CDR2: KGHSH, LQKENI. The CDR3 runs to 16 residues. The DNA for the CDR3 is TGTGCCAGCTCACCAGTAAGGCAGGGTAAGAACACTGAAGCTTTCTTT. Protein sequence: CASSPVRQGKNTEAFF.

Only a few counts were recorded for this clonotype. The genes are TRBV6-1 and TRBJ1-3; 12 bases are a match to TRBD1. The length of the CDR3 is 19 residues. CDR1 is MNHNS, CDR2 SASEGT, per germline. The V and J ends lost 6 bases and 0 bases, in that order; junction bases with no gene match: 12. The CDR3 sequence: CASSRTLSGQGASGNTIYF. Here the CDR3 DNA reads TGTGCCAGCAGCCGAACCCTTTCGGGACAGGGGGCCTCTGGAAACACCATATATTTT.

The rearrangement joins TRBV4-2 to TRBJ1-5; D gene ambiguous. This CDR3 contains 16 residues. The ends were cut back, 2 bases at V and 6 bases at J, with 17 bases in the middle. The germline V gene encodes CDR1 LGHNA and CDR2 YNFKEQ. CDR3 loop: CASSQTAPLEGQPQHF. CDR3 bases: TGTGCCAGCAGCCAAACCGCCCCACTGGAGGGTCAGCCCCAGCATTTT.

This clonotype was observed a few times. This chain connects TRBV12-3 or TRBV12-4 to TRBJ1-5, with 8 bases lining up with TRBD1. The CDR3 is 15 residues long. J lost 3 bases, V lost 4 bases, and 5 bases had no gene match. CDR3: CASSSDRAFNQPQHF. The CDR3, as DNA: TGTGCCAGCAGTTCGGACAGGGCGTTCAATCAGCCCCAGCATTTT.

This clonotype showed up many times. The chain couples TRBV7-9 to TRBJ2-3; 9 bases line up with TRBD2. The CDR3 runs to 15 residues. The germline CDR1 and CDR2 sequences are SEHNR and FQNEAQ (reference sequence). V shed 3 bases and J 0 bases; nucleotides not matched to a gene: 1. In nucleotides, the CDR3 is TGTGCCAGCAGCTTTAGCGGGGGTAGCACAGATACGCAGTATTTT. Translation: CASSFSGGSTDTQYF.

This clonotype was counted only a few times. The chain carries TRBV11-3 and TRBJ2-3, with TRBD2 as a possible D gene (5 bases). The germline V and J ends were trimmed by 0 bases and 1 base, with 8 bases remaining between them. The CDR3 spans 15 residues. CDR1 and CDR2 (germline): SGHNT, YENEEA. CDR3 bases: TGTGCCAGCAGCTTAGAGGGAGACCGCACAGATACGCAGTATTTT. It encodes CASSLEGDRTDTQYF.